This T cell receptor (beta chain) was recovered during a study of control samples from healthy donors and cancer patients. The germline V gene has CDR1 SGHAT and CDR2 FQNNGV. This CDR3 contains 17 residues. The ends lost 4 bases at V and 1 base at J; junction bases unmatched: 8. The data were produced by immunoSEQ multiplex PCR, yet TCRdb's version contains in-frame clones alone and is incomplete. This repertoire shows around 110,000 clones, 93% found once; its top ten account for roughly 2.7%. The chain links TRBV11-2 to TRBJ1-5, with 9 bases matching TRBD1. The sequence derives from a man aged 25 to 40 in good health. The sequenced material came from blood. As DNA, the CDR3 is TGTGCCAGCAGCTCGGGGGGACAGGGCGTCAGCAATCAGCCCCAGCATTTT. Translating it yields CASSSGGQGVSNQPQHF. The full variable domain, its missing parts supplied by reference TRBV11-2 and TRBJ1-5, is EAGVAQSPRYKIIEKRQSVAFWCNPISGHATLYWYQQILGQGPKLLIQFQNNGVVDDSQLPKDRFSAERLKGVDSTLKIQPAKLEDSAVYLCASSSGGQGVSNQPQHFGDGTRLSIL.